This section outlines one T cell receptor beta chain sequence together with its context. As yet, its antigen is unknown. TCRdb ran MiXCR on the 5' RACE reads and lists one entry per CDR3 protein. The table shows roughly 700,000 distinct CDR3 sequences, with under 9% occurring only once. The sample belongs to a study of identical twins. General observations from the study: High-abundance cord blood beta clonotypes had fewer insertions; memory repertoires showed none. Models predicted too little out-of-frame TCR alpha sharing in monozygotic twins.

CDR3 size: 15 residues. Germline V lookup: CDR1 SGHAT, CDR2 FQNNGV. J was trimmed by 1 base and V by 8 bases; bases with no gene match: 4. This sample also belongs to another study, concerning yellow fever vaccine responses in identical twins.

The sequence came from a young woman in good health. The chain employs TRBV11-2 and TRBJ2-3, with 12 bases lining up with TRBD2. Source material: PBMCs. CDR3 DNA: TGTGCCAGCCTCGGGACTAGCGGGCGCACAGATACGCAGTATTTT. Translating gives CASLGTSGRTDTQYF.